The sequence of this T cell receptor (beta chain) was determined in a study of T and B cells in COVID-19 patients. Turning to the study itself: COVID-19 patients gave peripheral blood either during active infection or after recovery. The study, taken as a whole, reports: Sorted SARS-CoV-2-responsive or tetramer+ T cells and CD4+, regulatory and CD8+ subsets were not yet sequenced.

Relative to its sample, this clonotype is medium-sized. Its specificity is not known. Trimming removed 6 bases at V and 7 bases at J, with 13 bases between. Per the germline V gene, CDR1 is KGHSH and CDR2 is LQKENI. The CDR3 covers 13 residues. From blood, about 230-500 ng of genomic DNA served as TRB template. TRB rearrangements were amplified by multiplex PCR with BIOMED2 TRB-A/B primers. TCRdb analysed the multiplex PCR reads with MiXCR anew, one entry per CDR3 protein. The sample contains around 10,000 distinct CDR3 sequences, around 28% of which appear only once. The source of this sequence is a human donor who had recovered from COVID-19. The chain links TRBV18 to TRBJ2-1; perhaps TRBD1 as D (5 bases). The specimen was blood. CDR3 region: CASSSTDDNEQFF. The DNA of the CDR3 is TGTGCCAGCTCGTCGACAGATGATAATGAGCAGTTCTTC. Looking up the rest from reference TRBV18 and TRBJ2-1 gives the full variable domain: NAGVMQNPRHLVRRRGQEARLRCSPMKGHSHVYWYRQLPEEGLKFMVYLQKENIIDESGMPKERFSAEFPKEGPSILRIQQVVRGDSAAYFCASSSTDDNEQFFGPGTRLTVL.